One T cell receptor beta chain is described in this entry. Patients aged 18 to 65 had newly diagnosed hyperthyroidism that had lasted under 2 months. Exclusion of patients followed from uncontrolled infection, other autoimmune disease, pregnancy or lactation. Authors of the study amplified TCR beta CDR3 regions from RNA transcripts. The HTBI primer set was used in a first-round RT-PCR of the TCR CDR3. From the multiplex PCR reads, TCRdb called clonotypes with MiXCR, one entry per CDR3 protein. This sample carries roughly 300,000 distinct CDR3 sequences, about 21% of them seen once, and the ten largest clones take 50%. Germline values: CDR1 MNHNS, CDR2 SASEGT. The CDR3 runs 14 residues. Trimming cost V 8 bases and J 0 bases; bases outside gene matches: 4. The data are from a study of T cells in Graves' hyperthyroidism and ophthalmopathy. In the study overall: Blood from the periphery was taken at initial diagnosis, before any treatment.

Sequencing input: blood. The TCR was taken from a woman in her fifties or sixties with Graves' hyperthyroidism. V gene TRBV6-1 combines with J gene TRBJ2-7; TRBD1 matches at 10 bases. The CDR3 nucleotides read TGTGCCAGCGAGGACAGGGGGTTCTCCTACGAGCAGTACTTC. Translation gives CASEDRGFSYEQYF.